A selection of T cell receptor beta chains follows, all from one sample in a study of technical replicates of blood from a handful of donors. Sequencing was performed with immunoSEQ multiplex PCR; in TCRdb, only in-frame clones are kept and a portion is missing. The sample has tens of thousands of clones, roughly 97% seen once. The source material was T cells isolated from PBMCs. The source is a human donor in good health. Each CDR3 is given with its conserved first and last residue. D genes are given only for firm matches. Clone size is not always given. Where it is, it says once, few, many or a class for expanded clones.

clone size	D gene	V gene	J gene	CDR3 DNA	CDR3 protein
.	.	TRBV5-1	TRBJ2-7	TGCGCCAGCTCCGGCGGCGGGGAGCAGTACTTC	CASSGGGEQYF
.	.	TRBV30	TRBJ1-5	TGTGCCTGGAGTGCTGGGGCGGGACAGCCCCAGCATTTT	CAWSAGAGQPQHF
.	TRBD1	TRBV18	TRBJ2-7	TGTGCCAGCTCACGGGACAGCAGCTCCTACGAGCAGTACTTC	CASSRDSSSYEQYF
.	TRBD1	TRBV4-1	TRBJ2-7	TGCGCCAGCAGCCAGACAGGGGGCCCCCTCTACGAGCAGTACTTC	CASSQTGGPLYEQYF
.	TRBD1	TRBV5-5	TRBJ2-1	TGTGCCAGCAGCCCCCGACAGGGGGCAGCTATTTTCAACCCTAATCAGTTCTTC	CASSPRQGAAIFNPNQFF
.	.	TRBV6-5	TRBJ2-3	TGTGCCAGCAGTTACGCTAGAAACACAGATACGCAGTATTTT	CASSYARNTDTQYF
.	.	TRBV30	TRBJ1-1	TGTGCCTGGAGTGCCGTCTCAGCTAGGGGTGAAGCTTTCTTT	CAWSAVSARGEAFF
.	TRBD2	TRBV2	TRBJ2-7	TGTGCCAGCAGTGAGGTCCTAGCGGGGTCTTATGAGCAGTACTTC	CASSEVLAGSYEQYF
.	TRBD1	TRBV28	TRBJ2-7	TGTGCCAGCAGTTCCCGGGACAGAAGCTTCTACGAGCAGTACTTC	CASSSRDRSFYEQYF
.	.	TRBV5-1	TRBJ2-1	TGCGCCACAGGGCTTACTAGCCCTTCCTACAATGAGCAGTTCTTC	CATGLTSPSYNEQFF
.	.	TRBV18	TRBJ2-7	TGTGCCAGCTCACGGCCATCCGGGACAAACTACGAGCAGTACTTC	CASSRPSGTNYEQYF
.	.	TRBV4-1	TRBJ2-7	TGCGCCAGCAGCCAACGCTACGAGCAGTACTTC	CASSQRYEQYF
.	TRBD1	TRBV5-4	TRBJ1-5	TGTGCCAGCAGCTTGGACAGGGGAAGCAATCAGCCCCAGCATTTT	CASSLDRGSNQPQHF
.	TRBD2	TRBV7-6	TRBJ2-7	TGTGCCAGCAGCCAAGGCCCCCGACTAGCTCGCGAGCAGTACTTC	CASSQGPRLAREQYF
.	.	TRBV9	TRBJ1-5	TGTGCCAGCAGCTTGACAGACCGAAATCAGCCCCAGCATTTT	CASSLTDRNQPQHF
.	TRBD1	TRBV7-8	TRBJ2-1	TGTGCCAGCAGCTCGCATCCAGGGGGAAGTTCCTACAATGAGCAGTTCTTC	CASSSHPGGSSYNEQFF
.	TRBD2	TRBV4-2	TRBJ2-3	TGTGCCAGCAGCCAAGGTCCGTCTAGCGGAAACACAGATACGCAGTATTTT	CASSQGPSSGNTDTQYF
.	.	TRBV9	TRBJ1-4	TGTGCCAGCAGCGTAGGTCAGGGGCAGGAAAAACTGTTTTTT	CASSVGQGQEKLFF
.	TRBD1	TRBV28	TRBJ2-7	TGTGCCAGCAGTTTAACCCGGGACAGGGGTAGGTACTTC	CASSLTRDRGRYF
.	.	TRBV28	TRBJ1-4	TGTGCCAGCAGTTTGGTATCCGGGGTTGATGAAAAACTGTTTTTT	CASSLVSGVDEKLFF
.	.	TRBV7-8	TRBJ2-7	TGTGCCAGCGGAGTAGCGCCGACCTACGAGCAGTACTTC	CASGVAPTYEQYF
once	TRBD2	TRBV6-6	TRBJ2-5	TGTGCCAGCAGTTACTCCACTAGCGGGGGCCAAGAGACCCAGTACTTC	CASSYSTSGGQETQYF
.	TRBD1	TRBV5-8	TRBJ1-1	TGTGCCAGCAGCTCACAACCCGGGGACAGGGGTGATGAAGCTTTCTTT	CASSSQPGDRGDEAFF
.	TRBD2	TRBV30	TRBJ2-1	TGTGCCCGAGGAACTAGCGGGGGGGGAGGTGGGCAGTTCTTC	CARGTSGGGGGQFF
.	.	TRBV19	TRBJ2-7	TGTGCCAGTAGTTCCGGGACTCCACCGTACGAGCAGTACTTC	CASSSGTPPYEQYF
.	TRBD1	TRBV29-1	TRBJ2-5	TGCAGCGTCGTACAGGGGAAACAAGAGACCCAGTACTTC	CSVVQGKQETQYF
.	TRBD1	TRBV5-4	TRBJ1-1	TGTGCCAGCAGCACCCGACAGGGAGCGAACACTGAAGCTTTCTTT	CASSTRQGANTEAFF
.	.	TRBV7-8	TRBJ1-2	TGTGCCAGCAGCTTAAGCCCGGGGGGGGAACTCAGCGGCTACACCTTC	CASSLSPGGELSGYTF
.	TRBD2	TRBV5-1	TRBJ2-7	TGCGCCAGCAGCAGGCGGACTAGCGGGAGGAACGAGCAGTACTTC	CASSRRTSGRNEQYF
.	.	TRBV6-1	TRBJ1-2	TGTGCCAGCAGTGAAGTGACAGATACAAATGGCTACACCTTC	CASSEVTDTNGYTF
.	TRBD1	TRBV6-1	TRBJ2-1	TGTGCCAGCTCTCCCGGGACAGGATCCTACAATGAGCAGTTCTTC	CASSPGTGSYNEQFF
.	.	TRBV7-6	TRBJ2-7	TGTGCCAGCAGCTTAGGACAAACAGGACACCTCGCCTACGAGCAGTACTTC	CASSLGQTGHLAYEQYF
.	.	TRBV6-1	TRBJ1-5	TGTGCCAGCAGTGAAAATATTCCGGAGATTGATCAGCCCCAGCATTTT	CASSENIPEIDQPQHF
once	.	TRBV19	TRBJ1-1	TGTGCCAGTAGAGTGGAGGGGGGGACTGAAGCTTTCTTT	CASRVEGGTEAFF
.	.	TRBV7-9	TRBJ2-7	TGTGCCAGCAGCTCTCAGGTTTCCTACGAGCAGTACTTC	CASSSQVSYEQYF
.	TRBD1	TRBV9	TRBJ1-1	TGTGCCAGCAGCTCGGACCGGGACAGGGGCACTGAAGCTTTCTTT	CASSSDRDRGTEAFF
.	.	TRBV6-5	TRBJ2-7	TGTGCCAGCAGTTACGGTATTAGCGGACTAGAGCAGTACTTC	CASSYGISGLEQYF
.	TRBD1	TRBV19	TRBJ1-2	TGTGCCAGTAGTACTCAGGGGACAGGGAACGGCTACACCTTC	CASSTQGTGNGYTF
.	.	TRBV28	TRBJ1-1	TGTGCCAGCAAGCGTCCGCGAAGCACTGAAGCTTTCTTT	CASKRPRSTEAFF
.	.	TRBV6-1	TRBJ1-5	TGTGCCAGCAGTGCGCGAGAACGAGATAGCAATCAGCCCCAGCATTTT	CASSARERDSNQPQHF
once	.	TRBV4-1	TRBJ2-3	TGCGCCAGCAGCCCGGCAGGGGAGACAGATACGCAGTATTTT	CASSPAGETDTQYF
.	TRBD1	TRBV19	TRBJ1-5	TGTGCCAGTAGTCCTAGGACAGGGGATCAGCCCCAGCATTTT	CASSPRTGDQPQHF
once	.	TRBV15	TRBJ2-3	TGTGCCACCAGCAGAGCATCAGTTCCCCCCACAGATACGCAGTATTTT	CATSRASVPPTDTQYF
.	TRBD2	TRBV28	TRBJ2-2	TGTGCCAGCAGTTTCTTTTGGACAGGTCGTACGACTAGCGGGACTGCGAACACCGGGGAGCTGTTTTTT	CASSFFWTGRTTSGTANTGELFF
.	.	TRBV7-3	TRBJ2-5	TGTGCCAGCAGCTTAAGGAGGGGAGAACAAGAGACCCAGTACTTC	CASSLRRGEQETQYF
.	.	TRBV5-1	TRBJ2-7	TGCGCCAGCAGCTTTGGAGACTACCCCTACGAGCAGTACTTC	CASSFGDYPYEQYF
once	TRBD1	TRBV4-1	TRBJ1-3	TGCGCCAGCAGCCAAATAACGACAGGGCCTGGAAACACCATATATTTT	CASSQITTGPGNTIYF
.	.	TRBV5-1	TRBJ1-4	TGCGCCAGCAGCTGGTCCGACAGTGAAAAACTGTTTTTT	CASSWSDSEKLFF
.	TRBD2	TRBV27	TRBJ2-3	TGTGCCAGCAGTTCTAAACAGACTAGCGGGAGCACAGATACGCAGTATTTT	CASSSKQTSGSTDTQYF
.	.	TRBV11-3	TRBJ1-2	TGTGCCAGCAGCTCATATCAGGATGCAACGGGCTACACCTTC	CASSSYQDATGYTF
once	TRBD1	TRBV5-6	TRBJ1-5	TGTGCCAGCAGCAGTGAGGGACAGGGGGTAAAGCCCCAGCATTTT	CASSSEGQGVKPQHF
.	.	TRBV30	TRBJ1-5	TGTGCCTGGAGTGTCACACCGAATAGCAATCAGCCCCAGCATTTT	CAWSVTPNSNQPQHF
.	.	TRBV6-1	TRBJ1-1	TGTGCCAGCAGTGAACAGGGTCTTAACACTGAAGCTTTCTTT	CASSEQGLNTEAFF
.	TRBD1	TRBV5-6	TRBJ1-1	TGTGCCAGCAGCTTACAGGGGTTGGGGAACACTGAAGCTTTCTTT	CASSLQGLGNTEAFF
.	TRBD1	TRBV5-5	TRBJ1-1	TGTGCCAGCAGCTCCAGCGATAACAGGGGGCGCCTCCTGGCTTTCTTT	CASSSSDNRGRLLAFF
.	.	TRBV6-5	TRBJ2-1	TGTGCCAGCAGTTACTCGGGACTTCGGCCCTACAATGAGCAGTTCTTC	CASSYSGLRPYNEQFF
.	.	TRBV5-1	TRBJ1-3	TGCGCCAGCAGCTTGGGCGATAGGGGCTTCCATACTGGAAACACCATATATTTT	CASSLGDRGFHTGNTIYF
.	TRBD1	TRBV27	TRBJ1-2	TGTGCCAGCGCCCGGGACAGAGAATTTTCTTTCTATGGCTACACCTTC	CASARDREFSFYGYTF
.	TRBD2	TRBV10-1	TRBJ2-1	TGCGCCAGCAGTGAGGGTCGAGCGGGAGGGGATGAGCAGTTCTTC	CASSEGRAGGDEQFF